This TCR beta chain derives from a study of CD8+ T cells in alopecia areata. General study results and limits: The study found higher clonality in lesional than normal scalp, especially in alopecia totalis/universalis. TCR sharing was clearer in mice than between patients, perhaps partly owing to patient HLA diversity. The study also sequences resident alphabeta T cells of normal skin in scalp samples.

Trimming removed 3 bases at V and 3 bases at J, with 18 bases between. The CDR3 spans 15 residues. Germline CDR1 reads SQVTM; CDR2 reads ANQGSEA. Following extraction, RNA underwent reverse transcription to cDNA, which served as the sequencing template. Generated by immunoSEQ multiplex PCR, the TCRdb table keeps only in-frame clones and is missing some. Of about 110,000 clones listed, around 59% are singletons. Remarks on this clone: Its antigen is unidentified.

This TCR was recovered from a human donor in good health. V gene TRBV29-1 combines with J gene TRBJ2-7; TRBD2 might be the D (6 bases). Sequencing was done on a sample of CD8+ T cells sorted from blood. CDR3 residues: CSVDWVREVRYEQYF. The CDR3 coding sequence is TGCAGCGTTGATTGGGTCAGGGAGGTCCGCTACGAGCAGTACTTC.